Listed here are 11 T cell receptor beta chains from one sample, sequenced in a study of cytomegalovirus exposure and HLA in healthy donors. The PCR employed 60 Vbeta primers together with 13 Jbeta primers. The repertoire was sequenced with immunoSEQ multiplex PCR; TCRdb's copy has only in-frame clones and lacks some. This sample has under 150,000 clones, with 60% to 80% found just once. Sequenced sample: PBMCs. Receptors were obtained from a woman in her fifties or sixties in good health and CMV-seropositive.

V and J are TRBV11-2 and TRBJ1-4; 8 bases are shared with TRBD1. Germline V CDR1 and CDR2: SGHAT, FQNNGV. Trimming removed 1 base from V and 2 bases from J; junction bases left unmatched: 9. The CDR3 has 18 residues. CDR3 amino acids: CASSLGRPRGQTNEKLFF. CDR3 DNA sequence: TGTGCCAGCAGCTTAGGCAGACCCAGGGGGCAGACTAATGAAAAACTGTTTTTT.

V usage is TRBV11-2 and J usage is TRBJ2-7; tentatively, D is TRBD2 (5 bases). Germline values: CDR1 SGHAT, CDR2 FQNNGV. CDR3 length equals 13 residues. Trimming stripped 0 bases from V and 4 bases from J, with 7 bases between. The CDR3 spells CASSLDRGYEQYF. Here the CDR3 DNA reads TGTGCCAGCAGCTTAGATCGCGGGTACGAGCAGTACTTC. The full variable domain, rest sourced from reference TRBV11-2 and TRBJ2-7, is EAGVAQSPRYKIIEKRQSVAFWCNPISGHATLYWYQQILGQGPKLLIQFQNNGVVDDSQLPKDRFSAERLKGVDSTLKIQPAKLEDSAVYLCASSLDRGYEQYFGPGTRLTVT.

CDR3 sequence reads: CASRRLVMEKLFF. CDR3 nucleotides: TGTGCCAGCAGGAGGCTAGTTATGGAAAAACTGTTTTTT. The chain joins TRBV6-1 to TRBJ1-4; no firm D call. CDR1 and CDR2 from the germline V gene are MNHNS and SASEGT. The CDR3 consists of 13 residues. V was pared by 6 bases and J by 8 bases, with 13 bases between.

The chain couples TRBV6-5 to TRBJ2-5, with 8 positions matching TRBD2. The ends lost 5 bases at V and 5 bases at J; junction bases unmatched: 10. Germline V CDR1 and CDR2: MNHEY, SVGAGI. The length of the CDR3 is 15 residues. CDR3 in amino acids: CASSASGSRVETQYF. CDR3 sequence (DNA): TGTGCCAGCAGTGCGAGCGGGAGCCGCGTCGAGACCCAGTACTTC.

The chain combines TRBV7-7 with TRBJ2-7; the match to TRBD2 covers 12 bases. The CDR3 has 16 amino acids. Germline lookup yields CDR1 SSHAT and CDR2 FNYEAQ (reference sequence). Trimming took 5 bases from V and 1 from J; bases not matched to a gene: 6. The CDR3 DNA follows: TGTGCCAGCAGCCCCGGACTAGCGGGGCCTTCCTACGAGCAGTACTTC. Translation: CASSPGLAGPSYEQYF.

DNA for the CDR3: TGTGCCAGCAGCGTAATCCTAGTGAAGACAGATACGCAGTATTTT. It encodes CASSVILVKTDTQYF. The genes are TRBV11-2 and TRBJ2-3; D unresolved. The germline CDR1 and CDR2 sequences are SGHAT and FQNNGV. This CDR3 has 15 amino acids. The ends were cut back, 5 bases at V and 3 bases at J, with 15 bases in the middle.

This clone was counted between two and nine times. This chain connects TRBV13 to TRBJ1-6; 8 bases fit TRBD1. Germline V CDR1 and CDR2: PRHDT, FYEKMQ (reference sequence). V lost 3 bases and J lost 5; bases outside the gene matches: 6. This CDR3 region has 16 residues. In DNA, the CDR3 is TGTGCCAGCAGCTTCCCCCAGGGACAGGATAATTCACCCCTCCACTTT. Translated: CASSFPQGQDNSPLHF.

The rearrangement links TRBV19 to TRBJ1-5; 8 bases are shared with TRBD1. This CDR3 contains 14 residues. Germline V gene lookup returns CDR1 LNHDA and CDR2 SQIVND (reference sequence). V gave up 5 bases and J gave up 6 bases; unmatched junction bases: 6. The CDR3 loop is CASSFGQGGQPQHF. The CDR3 DNA follows: TGTGCCAGTAGTTTTGGACAGGGCGGTCAGCCCCAGCATTTT.

The rearrangement uses TRBV6-1 and TRBJ2-4; 7 bases map to TRBD1. The V gene's germline CDR1 is MNHNS and CDR2 SASEGT. This CDR3 region has 17 residues. After removal of 4 bases from V and 0 bases from J, the junction contained 9 bases not matched to a gene. The DNA of the CDR3 is TGTGCCAGCAGTGGAATTGGGACAGCACTAGCCAAAAACATTCAGTACTTC. As protein: CASSGIGTALAKNIQYF.

The chain combines TRBV29-1 with TRBJ1-2; D is unresolved. The CDR3 extends over 14 amino acids. Germline V gene lookup returns CDR1 SQVTM and CDR2 ANQGSEA. Between the trimmed V and J ends, which lost 0 bases and 8 bases, there was a span of 16 bases. CDR3 DNA: TGCAGCGTTGAAGATCAATGGCGGTCCCGCGGCTACACCTTC. This encodes CSVEDQWRSRGYTF.

The chain has TRBV7-6 and TRBJ2-7, with D perhaps matching TRBD2 (5 bases). The V and J ends lost 6 bases and 4 bases respectively, with 13 bases between them. This CDR3 has 13 amino acids. Germline-derived CDR1 and CDR2 are SGHVS and FNYEAQ. CDR3 region: CASSEGTPYEQYF. CDR3 nucleotide sequence: TGTGCCAGCAGTGAGGGTACACCTTACGAGCAGTACTTC. Full variable domain (rest looked up from reference TRBV7-6 and TRBJ2-7): GAGVSQSPRYKVTKRGQDVALRCDPISGHVSLYWYRQALGQGPEFLTYFNYEAQQDKSGLPNDRFSAERPEGSISTLTIQRTEQRDSAMYRCASSEGTPYEQYFGPGTRLTVT.